This TCR beta chain was captured by sequencing in a study of T cell responses to AZD1222 COVID-19 vaccine. Turning to the study itself: Second-dose intervals near 4 or 12 weeks were combined.

Overall study findings and caveats: Repertoires were sampled only after the peak T cell response.

The CDR3 is 13 amino acids. Germline V gives CDR1 MDHEN, CDR2 SYDVKM. Trimming left V 6 bases short and J 6 bases short, with 15 bases between. Some clones are missing from TCRdb's copy, which holds only in-frame ones; the method was immunoSEQ multiplex PCR. The repertoire holds 150,000 or so clones, with under 95% as singletons. For this clone: The antigen is not known.

The material sequenced was peripheral blood, taken on day 0 of AZD1222 vaccination. The rearrangement uses TRBV28 and TRBJ2-7; D is unclear. The TCR was taken from an adult in good health. The CDR3 region is CASRGRINIEQYF. CDR3 DNA sequence: TGTGCCAGCAGGGGCCGGATAAACATCGAGCAGTACTTC.